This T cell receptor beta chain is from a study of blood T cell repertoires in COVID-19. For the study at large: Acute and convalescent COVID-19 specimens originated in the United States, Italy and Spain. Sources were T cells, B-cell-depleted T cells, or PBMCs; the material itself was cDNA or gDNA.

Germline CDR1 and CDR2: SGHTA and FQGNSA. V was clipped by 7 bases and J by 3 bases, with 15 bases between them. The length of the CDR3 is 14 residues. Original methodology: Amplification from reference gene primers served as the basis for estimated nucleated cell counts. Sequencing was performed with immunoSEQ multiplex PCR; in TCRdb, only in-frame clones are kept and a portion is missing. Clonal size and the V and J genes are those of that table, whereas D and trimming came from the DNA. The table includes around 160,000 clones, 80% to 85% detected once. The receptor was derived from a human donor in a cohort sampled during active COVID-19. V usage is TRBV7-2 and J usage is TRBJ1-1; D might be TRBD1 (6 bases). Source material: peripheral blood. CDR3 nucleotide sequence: TGTGCCAGCAACTCACAGGGTGGGCACACTGAAGCTTTCTTT. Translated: CASNSQGGHTEAFF.